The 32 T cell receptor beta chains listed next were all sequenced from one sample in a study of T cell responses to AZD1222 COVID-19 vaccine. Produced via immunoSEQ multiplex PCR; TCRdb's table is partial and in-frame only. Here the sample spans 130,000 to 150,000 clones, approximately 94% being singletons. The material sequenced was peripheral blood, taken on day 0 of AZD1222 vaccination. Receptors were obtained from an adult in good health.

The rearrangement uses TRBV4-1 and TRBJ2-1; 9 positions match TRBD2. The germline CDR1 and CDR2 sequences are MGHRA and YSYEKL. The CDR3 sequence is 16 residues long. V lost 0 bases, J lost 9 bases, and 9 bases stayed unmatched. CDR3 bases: TGCGCCAGCAGCCAAGATCCGGCTAGCGGGACTAGTGAGCAGTTCTTC. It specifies CASSQDPASGTSEQFF.

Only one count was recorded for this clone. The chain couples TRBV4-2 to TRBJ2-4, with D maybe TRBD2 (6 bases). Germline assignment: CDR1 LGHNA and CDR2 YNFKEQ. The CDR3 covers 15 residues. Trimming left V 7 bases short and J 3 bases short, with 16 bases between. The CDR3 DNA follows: TGTGCCAGCACCCCGTCGGGGGTTGACAAAAACATTCAGTACTTC. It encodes CASTPSGVDKNIQYF.

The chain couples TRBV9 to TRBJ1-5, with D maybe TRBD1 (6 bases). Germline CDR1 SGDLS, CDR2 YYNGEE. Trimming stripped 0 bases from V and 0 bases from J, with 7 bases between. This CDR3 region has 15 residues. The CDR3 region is CASSVGGASNQPQHF. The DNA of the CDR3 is TGTGCCAGCAGCGTAGGGGGGGCTAGCAATCAGCCCCAGCATTTT.

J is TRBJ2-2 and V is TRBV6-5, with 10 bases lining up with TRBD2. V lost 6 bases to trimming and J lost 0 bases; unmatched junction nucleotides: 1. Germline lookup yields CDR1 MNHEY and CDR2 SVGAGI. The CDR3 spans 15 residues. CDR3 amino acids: CASRGLATNTGELFF. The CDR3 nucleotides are TGTGCCAGCAGGGGACTAGCGACGAACACCGGGGAGCTGTTTTTT.

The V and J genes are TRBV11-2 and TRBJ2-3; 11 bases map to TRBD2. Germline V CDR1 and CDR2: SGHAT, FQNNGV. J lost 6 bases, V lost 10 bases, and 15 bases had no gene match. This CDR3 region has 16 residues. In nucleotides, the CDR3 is TGTGCCACCCGACCCTTCTTAGCGGGAGGGCCGGATACGCAGTATTTT. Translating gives CATRPFLAGGPDTQYF. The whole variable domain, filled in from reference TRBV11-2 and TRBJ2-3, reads EAGVAQSPRYKIIEKRQSVAFWCNPISGHATLYWYQQILGQGPKLLIQFQNNGVVDDSQLPKDRFSAERLKGVDSTLKIQPAKLEDSAVYLCATRPFLAGGPDTQYFGPGTRLTVL.

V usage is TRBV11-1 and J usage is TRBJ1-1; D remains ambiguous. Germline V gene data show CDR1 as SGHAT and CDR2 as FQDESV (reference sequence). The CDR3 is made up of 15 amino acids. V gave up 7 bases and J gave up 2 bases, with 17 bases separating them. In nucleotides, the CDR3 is TGTGCCAGCACTCGACGGAGGGCACTCAACACTGAAGCTTTCTTT. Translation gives CASTRRRALNTEAFF.

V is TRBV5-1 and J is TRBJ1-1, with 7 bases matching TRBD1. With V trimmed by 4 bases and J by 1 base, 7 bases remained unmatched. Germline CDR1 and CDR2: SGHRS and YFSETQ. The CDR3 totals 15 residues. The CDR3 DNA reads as TGCGCCAGCAGCCCCGGACAGGACTGGAACACTGAAGCTTTCTTT. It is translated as CASSPGQDWNTEAFF.

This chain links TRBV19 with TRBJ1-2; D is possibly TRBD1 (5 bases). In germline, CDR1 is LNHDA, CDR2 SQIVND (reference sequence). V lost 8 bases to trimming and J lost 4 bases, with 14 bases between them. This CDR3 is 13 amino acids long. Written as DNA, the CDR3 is TGTGCCAGTTCCCGGGGCAGGGTCTATGGCTACACCTTC. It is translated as CASSRGRVYGYTF.

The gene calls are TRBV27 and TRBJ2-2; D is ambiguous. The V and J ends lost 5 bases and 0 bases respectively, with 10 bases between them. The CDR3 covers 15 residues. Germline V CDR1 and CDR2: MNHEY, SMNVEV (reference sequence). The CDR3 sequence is CASSLRISNTGELFF. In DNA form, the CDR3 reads TGTGCCAGCAGTCTCCGGATTTCGAACACCGGGGAGCTGTTTTTT.

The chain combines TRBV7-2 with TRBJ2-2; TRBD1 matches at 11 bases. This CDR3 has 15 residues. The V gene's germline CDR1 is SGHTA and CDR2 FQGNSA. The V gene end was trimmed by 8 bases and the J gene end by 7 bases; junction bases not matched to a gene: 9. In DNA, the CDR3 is TGTGCCAGCTCTGGAGGGACAGGGGGTGTCGGGGAGCTGTTTTTT. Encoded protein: CASSGGTGGVGELFF.

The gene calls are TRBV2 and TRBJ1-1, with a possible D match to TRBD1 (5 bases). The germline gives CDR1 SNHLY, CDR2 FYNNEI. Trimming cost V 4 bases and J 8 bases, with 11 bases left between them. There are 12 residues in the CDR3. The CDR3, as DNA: TGTGCCAGCAGTGTGCGGGGGAGCGAAGCTTTCTTT. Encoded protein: CASSVRGSEAFF.

CDR3 coding DNA: TGTGCCAGCAGCTACGGACAGGGTTCCTACAATGAGCAGTTCTTC. Protein sequence: CASSYGQGSYNEQFF. The V gene is TRBV11-2, the J gene TRBJ2-1, with 8 bases lining up with TRBD1. The CDR3 length is 15 residues. CDR1 and CDR2 (germline): SGHAT, FQNNGV. Trimming took 4 bases from V and 1 from J; bases not matched to a gene: 3. The whole variable domain, filled in from reference TRBV11-2 and TRBJ2-1, reads EAGVAQSPRYKIIEKRQSVAFWCNPISGHATLYWYQQILGQGPKLLIQFQNNGVVDDSQLPKDRFSAERLKGVDSTLKIQPAKLEDSAVYLCASSYGQGSYNEQFFGPGTRLTVL.

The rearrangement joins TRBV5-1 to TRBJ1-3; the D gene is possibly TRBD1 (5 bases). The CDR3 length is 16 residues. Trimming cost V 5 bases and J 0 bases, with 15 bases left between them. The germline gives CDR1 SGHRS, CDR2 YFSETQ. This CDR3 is CASSDSDPHSGNTIYF. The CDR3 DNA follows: TGCGCCAGCAGTGACAGCGACCCACACTCTGGAAACACCATATATTTT.

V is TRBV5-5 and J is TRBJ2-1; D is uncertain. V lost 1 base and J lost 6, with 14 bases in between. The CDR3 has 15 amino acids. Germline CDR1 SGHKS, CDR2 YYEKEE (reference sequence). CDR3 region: CASSLLHLSGNEQFF. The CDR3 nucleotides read TGTGCCAGCAGCTTGCTCCATCTCTCGGGCAATGAGCAGTTCTTC.

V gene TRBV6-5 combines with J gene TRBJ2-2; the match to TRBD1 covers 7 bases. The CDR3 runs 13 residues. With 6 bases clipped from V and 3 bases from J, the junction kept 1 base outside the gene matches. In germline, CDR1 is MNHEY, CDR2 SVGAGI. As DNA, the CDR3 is TGTGCCAGCAGGGACAGGTACACCGGGGAGCTGTTTTTT. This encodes CASRDRYTGELFF.

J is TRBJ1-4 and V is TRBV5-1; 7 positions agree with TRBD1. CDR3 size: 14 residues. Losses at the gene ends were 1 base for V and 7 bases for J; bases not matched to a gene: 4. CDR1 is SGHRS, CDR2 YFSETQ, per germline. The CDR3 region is CASSLTRGPEKLFF. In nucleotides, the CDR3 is TGCGCCAGCAGCTTGACTAGGGGGCCTGAAAAACTGTTTTTT.

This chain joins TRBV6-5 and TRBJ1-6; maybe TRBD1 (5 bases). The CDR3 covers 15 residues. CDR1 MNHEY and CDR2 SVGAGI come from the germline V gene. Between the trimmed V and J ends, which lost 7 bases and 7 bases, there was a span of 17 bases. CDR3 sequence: CASTPQGTLNSPLHF. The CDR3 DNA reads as TGTGCCAGCACTCCCCAGGGAACGCTAAATTCACCCCTCCACTTT.

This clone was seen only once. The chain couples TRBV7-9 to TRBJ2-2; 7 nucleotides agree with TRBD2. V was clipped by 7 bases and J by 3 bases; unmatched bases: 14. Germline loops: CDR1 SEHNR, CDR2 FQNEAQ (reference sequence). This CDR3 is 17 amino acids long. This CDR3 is CASKRGGGPLDTGELFF. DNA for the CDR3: TGTGCCAGCAAGCGGGGAGGAGGACCGCTGGACACCGGGGAGCTGTTTTTT.

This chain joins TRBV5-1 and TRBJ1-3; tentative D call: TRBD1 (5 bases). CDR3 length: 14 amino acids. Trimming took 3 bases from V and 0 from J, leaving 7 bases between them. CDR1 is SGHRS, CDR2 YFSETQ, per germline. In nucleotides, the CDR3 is TGCGCCAGCAGCTGGGGCAGCTCTGGAAACACCATATATTTT. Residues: CASSWGSSGNTIYF.

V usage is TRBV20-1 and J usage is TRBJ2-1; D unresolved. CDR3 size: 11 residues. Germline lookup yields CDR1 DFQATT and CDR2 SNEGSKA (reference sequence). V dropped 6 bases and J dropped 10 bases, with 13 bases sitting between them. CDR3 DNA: TGCAGTGCCGCCCTGGCGGTCGAGCAGTTCTTC. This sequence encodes CSAALAVEQFF.

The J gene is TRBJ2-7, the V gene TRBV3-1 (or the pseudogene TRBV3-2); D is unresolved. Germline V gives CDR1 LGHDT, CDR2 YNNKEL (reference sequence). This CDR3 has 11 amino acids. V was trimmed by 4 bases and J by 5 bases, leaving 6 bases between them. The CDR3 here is CASSRQDEQYF. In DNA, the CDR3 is TGTGCCAGCAGCCGCCAGGACGAGCAGTACTTC.

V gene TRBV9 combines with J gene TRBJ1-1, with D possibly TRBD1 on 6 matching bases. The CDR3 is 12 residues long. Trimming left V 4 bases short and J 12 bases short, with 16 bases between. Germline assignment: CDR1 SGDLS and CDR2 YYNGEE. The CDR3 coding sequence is TGTGCCAGCAGCCCGGGCCTACAGGGACCTTTCTTT. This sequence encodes CASSPGLQGPFF.

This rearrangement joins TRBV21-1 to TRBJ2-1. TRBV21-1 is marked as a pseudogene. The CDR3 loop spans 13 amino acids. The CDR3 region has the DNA TGTGCCAGCAGCAAATGCGACAAGCGTGAGCAGTTCTTC. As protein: CASSKCDKREQFF.

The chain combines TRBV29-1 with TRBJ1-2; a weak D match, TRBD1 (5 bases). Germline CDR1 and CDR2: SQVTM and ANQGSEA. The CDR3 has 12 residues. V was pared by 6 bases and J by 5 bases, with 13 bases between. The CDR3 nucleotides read TGCAGCGTGTCCAGGGCTCGGTATGGCTACACCTTC. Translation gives CSVSRARYGYTF.

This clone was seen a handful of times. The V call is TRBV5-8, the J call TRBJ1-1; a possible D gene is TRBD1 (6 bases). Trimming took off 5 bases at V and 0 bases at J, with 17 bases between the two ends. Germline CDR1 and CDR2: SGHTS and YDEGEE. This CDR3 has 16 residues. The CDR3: CASSPEGGGMNTEAFF. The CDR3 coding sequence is TGTGCCAGCAGTCCCGAGGGGGGTGGAATGAACACTGAAGCTTTCTTT.

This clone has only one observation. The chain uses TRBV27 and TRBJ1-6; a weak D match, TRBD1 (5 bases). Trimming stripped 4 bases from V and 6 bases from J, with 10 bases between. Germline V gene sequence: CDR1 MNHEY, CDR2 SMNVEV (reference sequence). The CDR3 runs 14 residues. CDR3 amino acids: CASSWDWSNSPLHF. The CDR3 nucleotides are TGTGCCAGCAGTTGGGACTGGAGTAATTCACCCCTCCACTTT.

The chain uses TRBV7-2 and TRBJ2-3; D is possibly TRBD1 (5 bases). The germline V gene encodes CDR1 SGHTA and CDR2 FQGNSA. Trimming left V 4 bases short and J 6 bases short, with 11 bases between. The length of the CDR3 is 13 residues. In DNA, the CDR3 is TGTGCCAGCAGCTCCCAGAACAGGGATACGCAGTATTTT. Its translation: CASSSQNRDTQYF.

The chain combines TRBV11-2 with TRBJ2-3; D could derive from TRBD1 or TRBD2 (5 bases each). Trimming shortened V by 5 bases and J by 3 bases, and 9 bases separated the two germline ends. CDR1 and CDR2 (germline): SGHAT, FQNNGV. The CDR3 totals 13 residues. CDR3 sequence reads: CASSRDRTDTQYF. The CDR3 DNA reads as TGTGCCAGCAGCCGGGACCGAACAGATACGCAGTATTTT.

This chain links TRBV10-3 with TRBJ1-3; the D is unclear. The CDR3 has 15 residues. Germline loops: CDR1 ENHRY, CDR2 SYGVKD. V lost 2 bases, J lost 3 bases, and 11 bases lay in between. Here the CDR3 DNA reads TGTGCCATCAGTGAGACCGGGAGGAGTGGAAACACCATATATTTT. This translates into CAISETGRSGNTIYF.

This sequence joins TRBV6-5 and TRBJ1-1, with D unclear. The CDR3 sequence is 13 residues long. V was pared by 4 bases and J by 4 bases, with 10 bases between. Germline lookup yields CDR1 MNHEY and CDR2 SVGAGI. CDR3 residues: CASSLGRSTEAFF. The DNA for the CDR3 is TGTGCCAGCAGTTTGGGCCGGAGCACTGAAGCTTTCTTT.

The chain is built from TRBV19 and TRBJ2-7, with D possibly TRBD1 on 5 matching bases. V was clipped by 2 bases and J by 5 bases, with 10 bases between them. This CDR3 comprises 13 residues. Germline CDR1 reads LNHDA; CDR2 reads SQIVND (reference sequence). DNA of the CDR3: TGTGCCAGTAGTATAAGGACACGCGACGAGCAGTACTTC. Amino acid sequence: CASSIRTRDEQYF.

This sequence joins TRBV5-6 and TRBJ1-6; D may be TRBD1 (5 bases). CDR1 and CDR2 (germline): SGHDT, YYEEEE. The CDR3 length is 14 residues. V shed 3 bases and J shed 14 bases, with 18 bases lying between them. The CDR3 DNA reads TGTGCCAGCAGCTCCGGGACGGAGCTCGGGGCCCTCCACTTT. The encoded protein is CASSSGTELGALHF.